What follows are 2 T cell receptor beta chains derived from one specimen sequenced in a study of shared clonotypes between healthy human individuals. It was CD45RO-negative cells, positively selected for CCR7, that made up naive CD8 cells, with terminally differentiated effector memory CD45RA+ cells excluded. Produced via immunoSEQ multiplex PCR; TCRdb's table is partial and in-frame only. The table shows about 820,000 clones, with more than 85% occurring only once. Sequencing was performed on naive CD8+ T cells sorted from blood. These receptors were obtained from a man aged 25 to 45 in good health.

J is TRBJ2-2 and V is TRBV11-2, with a weak D call TRBD2 (6 bases). Germline-derived CDR1 and CDR2 are SGHAT and FQNNGV. This CDR3 has 12 residues. Trimming took 5 bases from V and 6 from J, leaving 7 bases between them. Here the CDR3 DNA reads TGTGCCAGCAGCCGCGGGGCCGGGGAGCTGTTTTTT. Protein product: CASSRGAGELFF.

The chain is built from TRBV5-6 and TRBJ2-3; D is ambiguous. The length of the CDR3 is 14 residues. V dropped 2 bases and J dropped 5 bases, with 12 bases sitting between them. Germline lookup yields CDR1 SGHDT and CDR2 YYEEEE. Here the CDR3 DNA reads TGTGCCAGCAGCTTAAGGGCGTTCGGAGATACGCAGTATTTT. Its translation: CASSLRAFGDTQYF. Full variable domain (rest looked up from reference TRBV5-6 and TRBJ2-3): DAGVTQSPTHLIKTRGQQVTLRCSPKSGHDTVSWYQQALGQGPQFIFQYYEEEERQRGNFPDRFSGHQFPNYSSELNVNALLLGDSALYLCASSLRAFGDTQYFGPGTRLTVL.